This T cell receptor beta chain is drawn from a study of cytomegalovirus exposure and HLA in healthy donors. Here immunoSEQ multiplex PCR was the method, and the copy in TCRdb shows in-frame clones only, minus some. The sample yields 150,000 or so clones, approximately 92% seen once. The donors were part of the roughly 120-subject validation cohort, which stood apart from the roughly 670-subject first cohort. Sequenced sample: PBMCs. This clonotype originated in a woman aged 18 to 35 in good health and CMV-seropositive.

CDR3 sequence reads: CASSVAGLSNQPQHF. For the CDR3, the DNA is TGTGCCAGCAGCGTGGCGGGGCTTAGCAATCAGCCCCAGCATTTT. The gene calls are TRBV9 and TRBJ1-5; D may be TRBD1 (5 bases). The ends were cut back, 2 bases at V and 0 bases at J, with 9 bases in the middle. The CDR3 runs 15 residues. CDR1 SGDLS and CDR2 YYNGEE come from the germline V gene.